The rows below give T cell receptor beta chains drawn from one sample of a study of cytomegalovirus exposure and HLA in healthy donors. The assay was immunoSEQ multiplex PCR, and TCRdb's table has in-frame clones only and misses some. The data show about 130,000 clones, about four fifths seen once. Material for sequencing was PBMCs. These TCRs come from a man between 18 and 35 years old in good health and CMV-seronegative. The CDR3 runs from the conserved cysteine through the conserved F or W. Fields, in order: V gene, clone size, D gene, J gene, CDR3 DNA, CDR3 protein. D genes are given only for firm matches. Clone size is not always given. Where it is, it says once, few, many or a class for expanded clones.

TRBV18,.,TRBD2,TRBJ2-1,TGTGCCAGCTCACCACCTATGGCTAGCGGAGGTAGGGAGCAGTTCTTC,CASSPPMASGGREQFF
TRBV28,.,.,TRBJ2-4,TGTGCCAGCAGCGGACAGCCCCTAAACATTCAGTACTTC,CASSGQPLNIQYF
TRBV14,.,TRBD1,TRBJ2-1,TGTGCCAGCAGCCAATTTCAAGCTCCAGGGGGTCACAATGAGCAGTTCTTC,CASSQFQAPGGHNEQFF
TRBV28,medium-sized,.,TRBJ2-3,TGTGCCAGCAGTTTAATGAGAGATATTAGCACAGATACGCAGTATTTT,CASSLMRDISTDTQYF
TRBV5-4,.,TRBD1,TRBJ1-1,TGTGCCAGCAGCCCGGCCGGATGGGTCAGGGGGACGAACACTGAAGCTTTCTTT,CASSPAGWVRGTNTEAFF
TRBV27,.,.,TRBJ1-5,TGTGCCAGCAGTTTAATGGGGGCAGGACACAATCAGCCCCAGCATTTT,CASSLMGAGHNQPQHF
TRBV12-5,.,.,TRBJ2-1,TGTGCTAGTGCCAACGCGACTAGTTTCACTGAGCAGTTCTTC,CASANATSFTEQFF
TRBV7-3,.,.,TRBJ1-1,TGTGCCAGCAGCCTGGACAACGTGAACACTGAAGCTTTCTTT,CASSLDNVNTEAFF
TRBV28,.,.,TRBJ1-2,TGTGCCAGCAGTTTAGAGGGTTTTGGCGGCTACACCTTC,CASSLEGFGGYTF
TRBV7-9,.,.,TRBJ1-2,TGTGCCAGCAGCCTAGACTTTAACTATGGCTACACCTTC,CASSLDFNYGYTF
TRBV5-1,.,TRBD1,TRBJ2-1,TGCGCCAGCAGCTCTGTACAGGGGACCTCCTACAATGAGCAGTTCTTC,CASSSVQGTSYNEQFF
TRBV7-9,.,TRBD1,TRBJ1-2,TGTGCCAGCAGCCTCCCGGGACAGGGTCTTCTCAGGGACTATGGCTACACCTTC,CASSLPGQGLLRDYGYTF
TRBV18,.,TRBD1,TRBJ1-4,TGTGCCAGCTCCCCACGGGACAGAAATGAAAAACTGTTTTTT,CASSPRDRNEKLFF
TRBV4-2,.,.,TRBJ2-5,TGTGCCAGCAGCCACCAACTGCAAGAGACCCAGTACTTC,CASSHQLQETQYF
TRBV13,.,TRBD1,TRBJ2-3,TGTGCCAGCAGCTTAGTGCCGGGACAGGGGGCACAAGGAAGCACAGATACGCAGTATTTT,CASSLVPGQGAQGSTDTQYF
TRBV28,.,.,TRBJ1-2,TGTGCCAGCAGTCTAACAGACCGGCCGGGCTACACCTTC,CASSLTDRPGYTF
TRBV11-3,once,TRBD2,TRBJ2-1,TGTGCCAGCAGCCCGAGACCGGGCCTAGCGGACAATGAGCAGTTCTTC,CASSPRPGLADNEQFF
TRBV2,.,TRBD2,TRBJ2-3,TGTGCCAGCTCGACCGGGAGGGTTGGAAATACGCAGTATTTT,CASSTGRVGNTQYF
TRBV4-1,.,.,TRBJ2-2,TGCGCCAGCAGCCAAGAGGGGGCCAGCCTCACCGGGGAGCTGTTTTTT,CASSQEGASLTGELFF
TRBV12-5,few,TRBD1,TRBJ1-2,TGTGCTAGTGGTTCGGGACAGGGGATCGCGAATGGCTACACCTTC,CASGSGQGIANGYTF
TRBV6-5,.,.,TRBJ1-1,TGTGCCAGCTCACCAGGGGCTGGGCACACTGAAGCTTTCTTT,CASSPGAGHTEAFF
TRBV27,.,TRBD2,TRBJ2-1,TGTGCCAGCAGTTCTCTTCAGGGGACTAGCGGGAGCAATGAGCAGTTCTTC,CASSSLQGTSGSNEQFF
TRBV7-8,.,.,TRBJ2-7,TGTGCCAGCAGCTCCACAAGCTCCTACGAGCAGTACTTC,CASSSTSSYEQYF
TRBV11-2,few,.,TRBJ1-2,TGTGCCAGCAGTCCGATCCTCGCGGCGGGATTCGACTATGGCTACACCTTC,CASSPILAAGFDYGYTF
TRBV29-1,.,TRBD2,TRBJ2-7,TGCAGCGTTGGAAAGCGGGAGGCCTACGAGCAGTACTTC,CSVGKREAYEQYF
TRBV19,.,.,TRBJ2-3,TGTGCCAGTAGTATGGGGGCGGGGGTCACAGATACGCAGTATTTT,CASSMGAGVTDTQYF